The clone carrying this TCR beta chain has a handful of counts. Its cognate antigen is unknown. Expressed TCRB transcripts were sequenced, since all the RNA that had been isolated was reverse transcribed. Data came from immunoSEQ multiplex PCR; TCRdb stores just in-frame clones and leaves some out. This repertoire shows around 600,000 clones, around an eighth found once; its top ten account for roughly 0.12%. V was clipped by 6 bases and J by 8 bases, with 16 bases between them. Per germline, CDR1 SNHLY and CDR2 FYNNEI. The CDR3 length is 13 residues. This entry is derived from a study of beta chain features in type 1 diabetes. Study background: Examination of sorted cells across all samples involved around 98 million cells. Study findings and constraints: For type 1 diabetes patients, VDJ junctions showed fewer insertions and more deletions. PCR might pick shorter templates more often, in the same way for patients and controls. All four CD4+ subsets from Type 1 diabetes patients carried moderately but significantly shorter TCRB CDR3s.

This clonotype was sampled from a man aged 25-45 years with type 1 diabetes. Input material: naive CD4+ T cells from blood. The rearrangement joins TRBV2 to TRBJ1-2, with D possibly being TRBD1 (5 bases). Written as DNA, the CDR3 is TGTGCCAGCAGGGGACTCACAAAGCACGGCTACACCTTC. It codes for CASRGLTKHGYTF.